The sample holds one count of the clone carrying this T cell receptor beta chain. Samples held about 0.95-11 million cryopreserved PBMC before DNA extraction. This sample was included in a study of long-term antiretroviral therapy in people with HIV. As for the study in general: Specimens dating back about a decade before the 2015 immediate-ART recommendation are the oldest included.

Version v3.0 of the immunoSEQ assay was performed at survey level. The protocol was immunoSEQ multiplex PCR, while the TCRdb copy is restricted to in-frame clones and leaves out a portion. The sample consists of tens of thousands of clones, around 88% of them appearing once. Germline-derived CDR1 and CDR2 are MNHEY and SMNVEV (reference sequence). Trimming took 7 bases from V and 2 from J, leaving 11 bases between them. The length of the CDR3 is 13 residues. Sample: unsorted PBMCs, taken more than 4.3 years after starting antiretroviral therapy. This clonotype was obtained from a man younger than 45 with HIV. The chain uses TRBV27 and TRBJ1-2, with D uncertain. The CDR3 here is CASMGGKNYGYTF. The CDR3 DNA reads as TGTGCCAGCATGGGCGGCAAGAACTATGGCTACACCTTC.